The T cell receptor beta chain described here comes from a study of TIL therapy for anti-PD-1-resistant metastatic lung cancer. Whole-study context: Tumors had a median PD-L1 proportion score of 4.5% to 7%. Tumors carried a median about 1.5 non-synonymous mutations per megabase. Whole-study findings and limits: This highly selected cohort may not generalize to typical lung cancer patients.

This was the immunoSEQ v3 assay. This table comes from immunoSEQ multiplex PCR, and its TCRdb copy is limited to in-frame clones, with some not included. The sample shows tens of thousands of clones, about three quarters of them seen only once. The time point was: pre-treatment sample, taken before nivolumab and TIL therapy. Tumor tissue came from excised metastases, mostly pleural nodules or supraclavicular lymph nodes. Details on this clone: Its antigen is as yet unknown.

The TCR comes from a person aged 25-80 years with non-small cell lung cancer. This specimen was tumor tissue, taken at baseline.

Here the CDR3 DNA reads TGTGCCACCAGCAGAACCGGGACTAGCGGGGCGATGAATACGCAGTATTTT. It is translated as CATSRTGTSGAMNTQYF. The V call is TRBV15, the J call TRBJ2-3, with 13 bases lining up with TRBD2. Germline-derived CDR1 and CDR2 are LNHNV and YYDKDF (reference sequence). This CDR3 contains 17 residues. Losses at the gene ends were 2 bases for V and 7 bases for J; bases not matched to a gene: 9.